The present entry profiles one TCR beta chain with its context. The antigen is undetermined. At one boundary the junction diverges from the germline segment, which might be a read error. The sample is drawn from a study of cytomegalovirus exposure and HLA in healthy donors. This CDR3 contains 12 residues. CDR1 MDHEN and CDR2 SYDVKM come from the germline V gene. Study-level points and caveats: Per a prior analysis, the majority of TCR beta V segments were productive roughly 90% or roughly 30% of the time. Owing to their indistinguishability, certain V segments, notably TRBV6-2 and TRBV6-3, were excluded.

The study ran its PCR with 60 Vbeta and 13 Jbeta primers. Libraries were prepared by immunoSEQ multiplex PCR; TCRdb keeps only in-frame clonotypes and omits some of them. Here the sample spans 80,000 to 95,000 clones, 70% being singletons. The V and J genes are TRBV28 and TRBJ1-5, with D uncertain. The receptor was isolated from a woman aged 45-65 years in good health and CMV-seropositive. Sequenced material: PBMCs. The CDR3 bases are TGTGCCTGCAGAACTTCGTATGAGCCCCAGCATTTT. This codes for CACRTSYEPQHF.